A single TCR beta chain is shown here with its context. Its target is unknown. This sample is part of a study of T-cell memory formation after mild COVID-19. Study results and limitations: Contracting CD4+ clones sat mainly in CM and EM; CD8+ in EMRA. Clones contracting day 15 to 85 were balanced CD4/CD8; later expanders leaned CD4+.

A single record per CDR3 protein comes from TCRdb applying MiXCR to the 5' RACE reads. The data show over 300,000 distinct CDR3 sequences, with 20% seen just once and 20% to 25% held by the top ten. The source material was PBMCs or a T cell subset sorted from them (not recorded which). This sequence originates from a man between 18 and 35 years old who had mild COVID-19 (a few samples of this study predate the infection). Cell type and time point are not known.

Written as DNA, the CDR3 is TGTGCCAGCAGCTCCGGACAGTGGATGACACCCCTCCACTTT. Its protein product is CASSSGQWMTPLHF. This chain uses TRBV7-9 with TRBJ1-6; D is perhaps TRBD1 (6 bases). Germline values: CDR1 SEHNR, CDR2 FQNEAQ (reference sequence). Trimming shortened V by 4 bases and J by 11 bases, and 15 bases separated the two germline ends. The CDR3 has 14 residues.